A single sample gave rise to the 19 T cell receptor beta chains below, sequenced in a study of T cell changes during pregnancy in multiple sclerosis. Sequenced by immunoSEQ multiplex PCR; TCRdb stores in-frame clones only, minus some. Here the sample spans around 57,000 clones, around 92% being singletons. The sequencing used CD4+ T cells from peripheral blood mononuclear cells, collected in the third trimester of pregnancy. The receptors stem from a female donor with multiple sclerosis, enrolled in a pregnancy study.

The chain carries TRBV5-1 and TRBJ1-1; TRBD1 might be the D (6 bases). This CDR3 has 15 residues. CDR1 and CDR2 from the germline V gene are SGHRS and YFSETQ. Trimming removed 0 bases from V and 5 bases from J, with 14 bases in between. The CDR3 spells CASSLVRGRGTEAFF. CDR3 nucleotide sequence: TGCGCCAGCAGCTTGGTAAGAGGCAGGGGTACTGAAGCTTTCTTT.

The CDR3 loop reads CASSLTDTQYF. In nucleotides, the CDR3 is TGTGCCAGCAGTCTAACAGATACGCAGTATTTT. The chain carries TRBV27 and TRBJ2-3, with D unclear. The CDR3 runs to 11 residues. V shed 5 bases and J shed 3 bases, with 3 bases lying between them. CDR1 and CDR2 from the germline V gene are MNHEY and SMNVEV (reference sequence).

This chain links TRBV5-4 with TRBJ2-7, with D maybe TRBD2 (7 bases). This CDR3 spans 16 amino acids. The V end lost 0 bases, the J end lost 4 bases, and 17 bases lay between the germline ends. Germline loops: CDR1 SGHNT, CDR2 YYREEE (reference sequence). The CDR3 bases are TGTGCCAGCAGCTTGGTGGGGGGGGGCGCTTGGTACGAGCAGTACTTC. Translation gives CASSLVGGGAWYEQYF.

This sequence joins TRBV30 and TRBJ1-5; no clear D gene. Germline-derived CDR1 and CDR2 are GTSNPN and SVGIG (reference sequence). The V end lost 8 bases, the J end lost 0 bases, and 11 bases lay between the germline ends. CDR3 size: 13 residues. The CDR3 bases are TGTGCCACGGGGATGGATAGCAATCAGCCCCAGCATTTT. This encodes CATGMDSNQPQHF.

A single count supports this clone. The chain uses TRBV30 and TRBJ2-2, with TRBD2 matching 11 bases. In germline, CDR1 is GTSNPN, CDR2 SVGIG (reference sequence). The CDR3 is 17 amino acids. With 5 bases clipped from V and 6 bases from J, the junction kept 14 bases outside the gene matches. The CDR3 here is CAWGRRLAGKGSGELFF. The CDR3, as DNA: TGTGCCTGGGGACGCCGACTAGCGGGGAAAGGGTCCGGGGAGCTGTTTTTT. The whole variable domain, remainder taken from reference TRBV30 and TRBJ2-2, is SQTIHQWPATLVQPVGSPLSLECTVEGTSNPNLYWYRQAAGRGLQLLFYSVGIGQISSEVPQNLSASRPQDRQFILSSKKLLLSDSGFYLCAWGRRLAGKGSGELFFGEGSRLTVL.

The CDR3 DNA follows: TGCGCCAGCAGCTTTTCAGGGGGCGGCTACGAGCAGTACTTC. Protein sequence: CASSFSGGGYEQYF. The chain uses TRBV5-1 and TRBJ2-7, with 8 nucleotides matching TRBD1. Germline assignment: CDR1 SGHRS and CDR2 YFSETQ. There are 14 residues in the CDR3. V shed 2 bases and J 3 bases; nucleotides not matched to a gene: 4.

This clone has a single count. This chain uses TRBV6-5 with TRBJ2-7; D perhaps matches TRBD2 (6 bases). Trimming took 7 bases from V and 3 from J, leaving 13 bases between them. The germline CDR1 and CDR2 sequences are MNHEY and SVGAGI. The CDR3 has 13 amino acids. Here the CDR3 reads CASTNSEGYEQYF. The CDR3 DNA reads TGTGCCAGCACCAACTCGGAGGGCTACGAGCAGTACTTC.

The V call is TRBV9, the J call TRBJ2-4; D possibly corresponds to TRBD2 (6 bases). CDR3 length equals 17 residues. Per the germline V gene, CDR1 is SGDLS and CDR2 is YYNGEE. V shed 0 bases and J shed 2 bases, with 15 bases lying between them. The CDR3 sequence is CASSVVSMGGPKNIQYF. The CDR3 DNA follows: TGTGCCAGCAGCGTAGTTAGTATGGGGGGTCCCAAAAACATTCAGTACTTC.

V gene TRBV29-1 combines with J gene TRBJ2-7, with D possibly matching TRBD1 (6 bases). The germline V gene has CDR1 SQVTM and CDR2 ANQGSEA. This CDR3 contains 13 residues. Trimming stripped 0 bases from V and 4 bases from J, with 10 bases between. CDR3 nucleotides: TGCAGCGTTGAAGACCCCCAGGGGTACGAGCAGTACTTC. This translates into CSVEDPQGYEQYF.

There are a few counts of this clone. V usage is TRBV30 and J usage is TRBJ1-1, with D unclear. The CDR3 contains 13 residues. V was clipped by 4 bases and J by 0 bases, with 9 bases between them. From germline, CDR1 is GTSNPN and CDR2 SVGIG (reference sequence). The CDR3 protein is CAWKNSLNTEAFF. In DNA, the CDR3 is TGTGCCTGGAAAAACAGCCTGAACACTGAAGCTTTCTTT.

The rearrangement links TRBV6-4 to TRBJ1-1; the D is unclear. This CDR3 region has 14 residues. The germline CDR1 and CDR2 sequences are MRHNA and SNTAGT. V was cut by 0 bases and J by 3 bases, with 8 bases left in between. The CDR3 DNA reads as TGTGCCAGCAGTGACTCAGTCCCAGACACTGAAGCTTTCTTT. The encoded protein is CASSDSVPDTEAFF.

The V and J genes are TRBV5-5 and TRBJ1-1; 7 bases align to TRBD1. Looked up from germline, CDR1 is SGHKS and CDR2 is YYEKEE (reference sequence). The CDR3 is made up of 14 amino acids. Unmatched junction bases numbered 7, after V lost 1 base and J lost 7 bases. CDR3 bases: TGTGCCAGCAGCTTGAAACAGGGGCTAGGTGAAGCTTTCTTT. Its translation is CASSLKQGLGEAFF. Supplemented by reference TRBV5-5 and TRBJ1-1, the full variable domain reads DAGVTQSPTHLIKTRGQQVTLRCSPISGHKSVSWYQQVLGQGPQFIFQYYEKEERGRGNFPDRFSARQFPNYSSELNVNALLLGDSALYLCASSLKQGLGEAFFGQGTRLTVV.

The J gene is TRBJ2-6, the V gene TRBV4-1; 10 bases match TRBD2. The CDR3 contains 18 residues. V shed 2 bases and J 2 bases; nucleotides not matched to a gene: 6. Germline V gives CDR1 MGHRA, CDR2 YSYEKL. CDR3 residues: CASSQYSGGTTGANVLTF. CDR3 in DNA: TGCGCCAGCAGCCAATATAGCGGGGGGACCACTGGGGCCAACGTCCTGACTTTC.

V is TRBV18 and J is TRBJ2-7; 8 bases fit TRBD2. This CDR3 has 14 residues. Germline CDR1 and CDR2: KGHSH and LQKENI. V trimming: 4 bases; J trimming: 2 bases; junction bases outside the gene matches: 4. CDR3 amino acids: CASSRAGDPYEQYF. In DNA form, the CDR3 reads TGTGCCAGCTCACGAGCGGGAGATCCCTACGAGCAGTACTTC. The full variable domain, completed using reference TRBV18 and TRBJ2-7, is NAGVMQNPRHLVRRRGQEARLRCSPMKGHSHVYWYRQLPEEGLKFMVYLQKENIIDESGMPKERFSAEFPKEGPSILRIQQVVRGDSAAYFCASSRAGDPYEQYFGPGTRLTVT.

V is TRBV7-2 and J is TRBJ2-1; the match to TRBD1 covers 7 bases. The germline CDR1 and CDR2 sequences are SGHTA and FQGNSA. CDR3 length: 17 amino acids. Trimming took 0 bases from V and 2 from J; bases not matched to a gene: 7. Written as DNA, the CDR3 is TGTGCCAGCAGCTTAGCGGGGTTTGGGACAGCCTACAATGAGCAGTTCTTC. Translated: CASSLAGFGTAYNEQFF. Full variable domain (missing parts from reference TRBV7-2 and TRBJ2-1): GAGVSQSPSNKVTEKGKDVELRCDPISGHTALYWYRQSLGQGLEFLIYFQGNSAPDKSGLPSDRFSAERTGGSVSTLTIQRTQQEDSAVYLCASSLAGFGTAYNEQFFGPGTRLTVL.

This chain links TRBV11-2 with TRBJ2-7; 9 nucleotides match TRBD1. The CDR3 has 14 amino acids. The germline gives CDR1 SGHAT, CDR2 FQNNGV. V shed 5 bases and J 1 base; nucleotides not matched to a gene: 3. The CDR3 DNA is TGTGCCAGCAGCCTCGGGACAGGGTCCTACGAGCAGTACTTC. Translating gives CASSLGTGSYEQYF. Combining the CDR3 with reference TRBV11-2 and TRBJ2-7 gives the whole variable domain EAGVAQSPRYKIIEKRQSVAFWCNPISGHATLYWYQQILGQGPKLLIQFQNNGVVDDSQLPKDRFSAERLKGVDSTLKIQPAKLEDSAVYLCASSLGTGSYEQYFGPGTRLTVT.

The gene calls are TRBV2 and TRBJ1-1, with 8 positions matching TRBD1. V was pared by 5 bases and J by 4 bases, with 9 bases of the junction left unmatched. Germline V gene data show CDR1 as SNHLY and CDR2 as FYNNEI. The CDR3 consists of 15 residues. The DNA of the CDR3 is TGTGCCAGCAGTCTAGAACTGACAGGGGTCACTGAAGCTTTCTTT. It specifies CASSLELTGVTEAFF.

The chain carries TRBV28 and TRBJ1-1; D uncertain. Germline CDR1 and CDR2: MDHEN and SYDVKM. The V end lost 4 bases, the J end lost 3 bases, and 12 bases lay between the germline ends. CDR3 size: 14 residues. The CDR3 is CASSSRGLDTEAFF. The CDR3 bases are TGTGCCAGCAGTTCCAGAGGACTAGACACTGAAGCTTTCTTT.

The chain combines TRBV6-5 with TRBJ1-2; 9 positions agree with TRBD1. V shed 6 bases and J 6 bases; nucleotides not matched to a gene: 8. Germline V gene data show CDR1 as MNHEY and CDR2 as SVGAGI. CDR3 length: 14 amino acids. CDR3 DNA sequence: TGTGCCAGCAGCCTCATCCGGGACAGGGATGGCTACACCTTC. The encoded protein is CASSLIRDRDGYTF.